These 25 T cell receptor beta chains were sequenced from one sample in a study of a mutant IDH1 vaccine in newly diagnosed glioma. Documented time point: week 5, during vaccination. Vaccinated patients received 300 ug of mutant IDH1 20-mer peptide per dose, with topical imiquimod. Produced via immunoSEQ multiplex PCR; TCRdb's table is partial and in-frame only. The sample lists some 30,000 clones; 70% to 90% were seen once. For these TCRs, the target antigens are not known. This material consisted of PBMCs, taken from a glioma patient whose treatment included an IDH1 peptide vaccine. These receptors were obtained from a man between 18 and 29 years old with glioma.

CDR3 coding DNA: TGCAGCGCCTCCGGGACGGCGAGTTTTCCCTACAATGAGCAGTTCTTC. This encodes CSASGTASFPYNEQFF. The chain employs TRBV29-1 and TRBJ2-1; either TRBD1 or TRBD2 may fit D (5 bases each). The CDR3 totals 16 residues. The V end lost 7 bases, the J end lost 2 bases, and 21 bases lay between the germline ends. Germline V gives CDR1 SQVTM, CDR2 ANQGSEA.

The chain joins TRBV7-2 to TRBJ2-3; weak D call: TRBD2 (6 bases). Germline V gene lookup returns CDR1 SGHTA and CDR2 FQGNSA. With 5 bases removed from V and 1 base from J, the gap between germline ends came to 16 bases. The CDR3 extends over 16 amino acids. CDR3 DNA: TGTGCCAGCAGCCGGGGCGGGGTACGGGGCACAGATACGCAGTATTTT. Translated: CASSRGGVRGTDTQYF.

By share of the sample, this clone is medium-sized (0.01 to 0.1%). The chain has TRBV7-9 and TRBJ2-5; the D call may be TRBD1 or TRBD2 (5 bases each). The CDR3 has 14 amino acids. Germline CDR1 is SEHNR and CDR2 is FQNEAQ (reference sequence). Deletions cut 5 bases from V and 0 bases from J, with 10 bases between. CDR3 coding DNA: TGTGCCAGCAGCCTAAGGGACCACCAAGAGACCCAGTACTTC. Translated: CASSLRDHQETQYF.

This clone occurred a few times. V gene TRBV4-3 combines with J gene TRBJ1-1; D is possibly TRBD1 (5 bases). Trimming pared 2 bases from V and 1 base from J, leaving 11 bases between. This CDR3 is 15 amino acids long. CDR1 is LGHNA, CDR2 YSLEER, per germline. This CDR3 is CASSQTGTQNTEAFF. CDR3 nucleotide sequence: TGCGCCAGCAGCCAAACCGGGACCCAGAACACTGAAGCTTTCTTT.

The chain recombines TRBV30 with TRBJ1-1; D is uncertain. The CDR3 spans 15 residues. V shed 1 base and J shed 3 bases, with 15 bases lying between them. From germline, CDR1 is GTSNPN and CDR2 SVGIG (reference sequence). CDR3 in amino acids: CAWSEGLLLYTEAFF. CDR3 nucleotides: TGTGCCTGGAGTGAAGGACTTCTCCTTTACACTGAAGCTTTCTTT.

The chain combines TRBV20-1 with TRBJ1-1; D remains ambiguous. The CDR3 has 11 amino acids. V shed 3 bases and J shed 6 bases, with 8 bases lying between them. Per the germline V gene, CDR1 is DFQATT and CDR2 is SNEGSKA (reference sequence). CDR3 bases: TGCAGTGCTAGCGGAGACGCTGAAGCTTTCTTT. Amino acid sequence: CSASGDAEAFF.

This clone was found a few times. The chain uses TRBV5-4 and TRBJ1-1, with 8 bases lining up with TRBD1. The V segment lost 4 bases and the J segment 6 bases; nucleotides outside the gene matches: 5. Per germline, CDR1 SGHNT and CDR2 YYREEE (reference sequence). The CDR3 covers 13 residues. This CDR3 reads CASSPDRGPEAFF. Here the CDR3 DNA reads TGTGCCAGCAGCCCAGACAGGGGTCCTGAAGCTTTCTTT.

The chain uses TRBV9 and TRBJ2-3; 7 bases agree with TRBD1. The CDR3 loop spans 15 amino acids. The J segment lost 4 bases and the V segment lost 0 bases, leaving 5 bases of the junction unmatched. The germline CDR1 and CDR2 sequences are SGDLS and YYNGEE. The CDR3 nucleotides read TGTGCCAGCAGCGTAGGGGCAGGGACAGCAGATACGCAGTATTTT. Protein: CASSVGAGTADTQYF.

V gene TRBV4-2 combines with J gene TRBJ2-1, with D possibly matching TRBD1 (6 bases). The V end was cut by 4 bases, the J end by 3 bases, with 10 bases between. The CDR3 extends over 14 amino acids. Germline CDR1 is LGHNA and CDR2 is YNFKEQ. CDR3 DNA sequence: TGTGCCAGCAGCCCCCGGGACAACTACAATGAGCAGTTCTTC. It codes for CASSPRDNYNEQFF.

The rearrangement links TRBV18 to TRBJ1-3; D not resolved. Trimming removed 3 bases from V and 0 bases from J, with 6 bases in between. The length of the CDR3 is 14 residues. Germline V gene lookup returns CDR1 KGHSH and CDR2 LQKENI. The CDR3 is CASSPRDSGNTIYF. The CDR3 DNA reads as TGTGCCAGCTCACCTAGGGACTCTGGAAACACCATATATTTT.

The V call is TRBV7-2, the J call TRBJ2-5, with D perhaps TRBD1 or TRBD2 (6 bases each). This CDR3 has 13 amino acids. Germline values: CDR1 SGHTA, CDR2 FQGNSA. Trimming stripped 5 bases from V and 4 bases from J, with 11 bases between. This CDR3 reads CASSQRGVETQYF. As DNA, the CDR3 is TGTGCCAGCAGCCAGAGGGGGGTAGAGACCCAGTACTTC.

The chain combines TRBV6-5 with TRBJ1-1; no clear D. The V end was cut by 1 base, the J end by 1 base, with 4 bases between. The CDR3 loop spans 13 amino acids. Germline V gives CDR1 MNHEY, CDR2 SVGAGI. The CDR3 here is CASSYLGNTEAFF. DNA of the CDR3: TGTGCCAGCAGTTACTTGGGGAACACTGAAGCTTTCTTT.

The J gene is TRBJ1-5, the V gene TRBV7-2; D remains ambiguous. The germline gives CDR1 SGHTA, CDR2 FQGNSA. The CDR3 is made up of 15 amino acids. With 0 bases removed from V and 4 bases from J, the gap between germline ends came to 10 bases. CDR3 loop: CASSLAIMPNQPQHF. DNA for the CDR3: TGTGCCAGCAGCTTAGCGATCATGCCAAATCAGCCCCAGCATTTT. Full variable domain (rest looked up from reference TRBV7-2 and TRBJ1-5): GAGVSQSPSNKVTEKGKDVELRCDPISGHTALYWYRQSLGQGLEFLIYFQGNSAPDKSGLPSDRFSAERTGGSVSTLTIQRTQQEDSAVYLCASSLAIMPNQPQHFGDGTRLSIL.

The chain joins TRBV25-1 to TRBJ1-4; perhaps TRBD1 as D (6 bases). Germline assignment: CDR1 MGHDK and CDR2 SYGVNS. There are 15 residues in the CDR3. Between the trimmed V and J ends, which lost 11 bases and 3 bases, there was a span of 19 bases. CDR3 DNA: TGTGCCTCCAGGGGCGCGAGTTGGTCTAATGAAAAACTGTTTTTT. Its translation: CASRGASWSNEKLFF.

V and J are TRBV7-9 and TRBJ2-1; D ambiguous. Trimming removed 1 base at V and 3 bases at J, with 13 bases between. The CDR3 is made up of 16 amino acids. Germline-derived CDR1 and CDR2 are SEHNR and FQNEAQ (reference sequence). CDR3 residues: CASSLGGLRFYNEQFF. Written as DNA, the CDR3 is TGTGCCAGCAGCTTAGGTGGTTTGCGGTTCTACAATGAGCAGTTCTTC. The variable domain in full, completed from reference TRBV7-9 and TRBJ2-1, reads DTGVSQNPRHKITKRGQNVTFRCDPISEHNRLYWYRQTLGQGPEFLTYFQNEAQLEKSRLLSDRFSAERPKGSFSTLEIQRTEQGDSAMYLCASSLGGLRFYNEQFFGPGTRLTVL.

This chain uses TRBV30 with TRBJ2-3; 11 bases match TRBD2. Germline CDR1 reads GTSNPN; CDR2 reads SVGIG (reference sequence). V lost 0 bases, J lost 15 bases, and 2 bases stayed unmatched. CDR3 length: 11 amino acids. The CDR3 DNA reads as TGTGCCTGGAGTGTACTAGCGGGAGCCTATTTT. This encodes CAWSVLAGAYF.

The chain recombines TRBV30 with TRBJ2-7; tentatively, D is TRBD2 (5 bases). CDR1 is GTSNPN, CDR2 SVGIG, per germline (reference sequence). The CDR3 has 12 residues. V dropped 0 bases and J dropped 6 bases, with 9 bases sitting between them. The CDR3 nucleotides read TGTGCCTGGAGTGTAGGGAGAGTCGAGCAGTACTTC. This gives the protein CAWSVGRVEQYF.

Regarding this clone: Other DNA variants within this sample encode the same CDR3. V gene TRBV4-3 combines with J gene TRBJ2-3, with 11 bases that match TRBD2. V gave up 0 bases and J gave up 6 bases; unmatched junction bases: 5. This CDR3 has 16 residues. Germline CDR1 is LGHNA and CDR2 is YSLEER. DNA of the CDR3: TGCGCCAGCAGCCAAGATCTAGCGGGAGGTCCGGATACGCAGTATTTT. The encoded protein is CASSQDLAGGPDTQYF.

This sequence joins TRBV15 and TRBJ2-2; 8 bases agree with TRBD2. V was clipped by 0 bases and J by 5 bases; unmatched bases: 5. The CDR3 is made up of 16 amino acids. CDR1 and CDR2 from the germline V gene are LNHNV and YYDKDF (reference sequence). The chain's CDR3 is CATSRDLASGTGELFF. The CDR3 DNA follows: TGTGCCACCAGCAGAGATTTGGCTAGCGGGACCGGGGAGCTGTTTTTT.

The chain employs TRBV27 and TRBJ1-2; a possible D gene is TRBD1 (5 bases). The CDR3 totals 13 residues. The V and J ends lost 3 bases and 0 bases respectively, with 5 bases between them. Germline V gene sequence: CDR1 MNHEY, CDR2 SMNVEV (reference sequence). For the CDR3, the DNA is TGTGCCAGCAGTTTGGGGGCTAACTATGGCTACACCTTC. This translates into CASSLGANYGYTF.

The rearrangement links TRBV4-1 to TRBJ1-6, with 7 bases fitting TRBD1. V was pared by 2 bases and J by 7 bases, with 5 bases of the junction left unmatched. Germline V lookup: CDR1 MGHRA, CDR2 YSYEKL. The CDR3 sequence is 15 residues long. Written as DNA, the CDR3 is TGCGCCAGCAGCCAACGGGACAGCACGAATTCACCCCTCCACTTT. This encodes CASSQRDSTNSPLHF.

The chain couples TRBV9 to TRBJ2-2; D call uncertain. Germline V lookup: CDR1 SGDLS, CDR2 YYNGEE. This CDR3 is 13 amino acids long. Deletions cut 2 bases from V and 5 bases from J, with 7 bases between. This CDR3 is CASSVGMTGELFF. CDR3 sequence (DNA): TGTGCCAGCAGCGTTGGTATGACCGGGGAGCTGTTTTTT. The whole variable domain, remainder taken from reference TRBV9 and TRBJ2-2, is DSGVTQTPKHLITATGQRVTLRCSPRSGDLSVYWYQQSLDQGLQFLIQYYNGEERAKGNILERFSAQQFPDLHSELNLSSLELGDSALYFCASSVGMTGELFFGEGSRLTVL.

CDR3 sequence reads: CAIQASADYGYTF. The DNA of the CDR3 is TGTGCCATCCAGGCGAGCGCCGACTATGGCTACACCTTC. This chain links TRBV10-3 with TRBJ1-2, with D unresolved. The CDR3 is made up of 13 amino acids. V dropped 8 bases and J dropped 3 bases, with 13 bases sitting between them. Germline CDR1 ENHRY, CDR2 SYGVKD.

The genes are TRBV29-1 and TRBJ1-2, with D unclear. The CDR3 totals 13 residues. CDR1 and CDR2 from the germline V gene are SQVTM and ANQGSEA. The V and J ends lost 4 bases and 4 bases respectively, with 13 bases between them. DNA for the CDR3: TGCAGCGTTGGGACGGATACTTCCTATGGCTACACCTTC. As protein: CSVGTDTSYGYTF.

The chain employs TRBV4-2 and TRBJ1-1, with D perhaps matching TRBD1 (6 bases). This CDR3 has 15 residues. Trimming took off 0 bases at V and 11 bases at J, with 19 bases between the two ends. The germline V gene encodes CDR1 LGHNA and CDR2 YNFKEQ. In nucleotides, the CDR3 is TGTGCCAGCAGCCAAGATGGGGGGCGCCGCCCGGCCGCTTTCTTT. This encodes CASSQDGGRRPAAFF.